The 24 T cell receptor beta chains below all came from one sample that was sequenced in a study of blood T cell repertoires in COVID-19. This table comes from immunoSEQ multiplex PCR, and its TCRdb copy is limited to in-frame clones, with some not included. Among 140,000 to 150,000 clones listed, roughly 90% were seen once. What was sequenced was peripheral blood. All receptors derive from a man in his 60s with active or convalescent COVID-19.

The V gene is TRBV18, the J gene TRBJ2-3, with a weak D call TRBD2 (6 bases). CDR3 length: 11 amino acids. CDR1 and CDR2 (germline): KGHSH, LQKENI. The V gene lost 5 bases and the J gene lost 14 bases, with 14 bases spanning the gap. The CDR3 nucleotides read TGTGCCAGCTCAGGGACTTCCCCCCCGTATTTT. Translation gives CASSGTSPPYF.

This clone appeared once. Other DNA sequences within the sample encode an identical CDR3. The rearrangement joins TRBV28 to TRBJ1-2; 7 bases map to TRBD1. The CDR3 is 12 amino acids. V lost 9 bases to trimming and J lost 0 bases; unmatched junction nucleotides: 1. The germline gives CDR1 MDHEN, CDR2 SYDVKM. CDR3 sequence reads: CASTGANYGYTF. CDR3 nucleotide sequence: TGTGCCAGTACAGGGGCTAACTATGGCTACACCTTC.

This clone was recorded a few times. This chain links TRBV6-2 or TRBV6-3 with TRBJ2-7, with D possibly matching TRBD1 (6 bases). CDR1 and CDR2 from the germline V gene are MNHEY and SVGEGT. The CDR3 runs to 15 residues. V gave up 0 bases and J gave up 4 bases, with 13 bases separating them. The CDR3 nucleotides are TGTGCCAGCAGTTACTCTTCTGGGGGCCAGTACGAGCAGTACTTC. The encoded protein is CASSYSSGGQYEQYF.

This clone was picked up a small number of times. The chain joins TRBV28 to TRBJ1-6, with 11 positions matching TRBD1. V lost 1 base and J lost 4; bases outside the gene matches: 3. From germline, CDR1 is MDHEN and CDR2 SYDVKM. The CDR3 has 17 residues. The CDR3 DNA reads TGTGCCAGCAGTTTATTAGGGACAGGGGGATATAATTCACCCCTCCACTTT. Residues: CASSLLGTGGYNSPLHF.

V usage is TRBV5-1 and J usage is TRBJ1-2, with TRBD1 as a possible D gene (5 bases). The CDR3 contains 14 residues. Trimming shortened V by 2 bases and J by 8 bases, and 16 bases separated the two germline ends. Germline CDR1 and CDR2: SGHRS and YFSETQ. The CDR3 bases are TGCGCCAGCAGCTTCGACAGTCCCCGGCCCGGCTACACCTTC. Amino acid sequence: CASSFDSPRPGYTF.

This clone was detected once. J is TRBJ1-1 and V is TRBV7-9; D call uncertain. Germline loops: CDR1 SEHNR, CDR2 FQNEAQ (reference sequence). The germline V and J ends were trimmed by 5 bases and 1 base, with 11 bases remaining between them. The CDR3 spans 14 residues. CDR3 DNA sequence: TGTGCCAGCAGCCCCGGCAGGTCGAACACTGAAGCTTTCTTT. Protein product: CASSPGRSNTEAFF.

The CDR3 loop reads CASSFSSGAQYEQYF. CDR3 coding DNA: TGTGCCAGCAGCTTCTCTAGCGGGGCCCAATACGAGCAGTACTTC. The chain recombines TRBV5-4 with TRBJ2-7; 9 positions match TRBD2. The V gene end was trimmed by 2 bases and the J gene end by 4 bases; junction bases not matched to a gene: 7. The CDR3 is 15 amino acids. Germline V CDR1 and CDR2: SGHNT, YYREEE (reference sequence).

The chain recombines TRBV28 with TRBJ1-5; unclear D gene. V was clipped by 3 bases and J by 0 bases, with 9 bases between them. Germline V gene data show CDR1 as MDHEN and CDR2 as SYDVKM. CDR3 length: 15 residues. The CDR3 loop is CASSFEAASNQPQHF. The CDR3 region has the DNA TGTGCCAGCAGTTTTGAGGCAGCTAGCAATCAGCCCCAGCATTTT.

The rearrangement uses TRBV6-2 or TRBV6-3 and TRBJ1-3; D unresolved. The V end was cut by 5 bases, the J end by 0 bases, with 11 bases between. The CDR3 length is 15 residues. Germline CDR1 is MNHEY and CDR2 is SVGEGT. In DNA, the CDR3 is TGTGCCAGCAGTCGCCCCCAGAACTCTGGAAACACCATATATTTT. This sequence encodes CASSRPQNSGNTIYF.

This chain connects TRBV5-6 to TRBJ2-7, with 7 nucleotides matching TRBD1. The CDR3 loop spans 12 amino acids. Trimming cost V 4 bases and J 6 bases; bases outside gene matches: 4. Looked up from germline, CDR1 is SGHDT and CDR2 is YYEEEE. The CDR3 reads CASSPTGVEQYF. The CDR3 DNA follows: TGTGCCAGCAGCCCTACAGGGGTCGAGCAGTACTTC.

This clone was counted a few times. The chain employs TRBV28 and TRBJ1-1; D is unclear. CDR1 and CDR2 (germline): MDHEN, SYDVKM. CDR3 size: 15 residues. The V gene lost 5 bases and the J gene lost 4 bases, with 17 bases spanning the gap. The CDR3 DNA is TGTGCCAGCAGTGTAATGGGAAGGAGCGGCACTGAAGCTTTCTTT. As protein: CASSVMGRSGTEAFF.

The V and J genes are TRBV7-9 and TRBJ2-7; unclear D gene. V was shortened by 0 bases and J by 4 bases, with 10 bases between the two germline ends. There are 14 residues in the CDR3. Germline-derived CDR1 and CDR2 are SEHNR and FQNEAQ (reference sequence). CDR3 loop: CASSLASRSYEQYF. CDR3 nucleotide sequence: TGTGCCAGCAGCTTAGCCTCGAGATCGTACGAGCAGTACTTC.

V gene TRBV18 combines with J gene TRBJ1-2; 7 bases map to TRBD1. The CDR3 is 13 residues long. The V gene's germline CDR1 is KGHSH and CDR2 LQKENI. V trimming: 6 bases; J trimming: 11 bases; junction bases outside the gene matches: 12. CDR3 in DNA: TGTGCCAGCTCCGATGACAGGGATGGGATTTACACCTTC. It codes for CASSDDRDGIYTF.

The DNA of the CDR3 is TGTGCCAGCAGCTTATTCAGGGGAGGAAACACCATATATTTT. It yields the protein CASSLFRGGNTIYF. The rearrangement joins TRBV7-2 to TRBJ1-3, with D perhaps matching TRBD1 (6 bases). Trimming pared 2 bases from V and 4 bases from J, leaving 9 bases between. The CDR3 extends over 14 amino acids. Germline V CDR1 and CDR2: SGHTA, FQGNSA.

This rearrangement joins TRBV7-9 to TRBJ2-7, with 10 bases fitting TRBD2. Germline V CDR1 and CDR2: SEHNR, FQNEAQ (reference sequence). This CDR3 has 15 amino acids. Germline trimming cut 4 bases from V and 3 bases from J; bases unmatched to any gene: 6. The CDR3, as DNA: TGTGCCAGCAGCTGGATGGCTAGCGGGAGCTACGAGCAGTACTTC. It codes for CASSWMASGSYEQYF.

The chain couples TRBV6-5 to TRBJ2-7; 7 bases are a match to TRBD2. CDR3 length equals 13 residues. Germline V CDR1 and CDR2: MNHEY, SVGAGI. V lost 8 bases to trimming and J lost 2 bases; unmatched junction nucleotides: 6. The CDR3, as DNA: TGTGCCAGCCAGCGGGAAACTACCTACGAGCAGTACTTC. Translating it yields CASQRETTYEQYF.

The chain joins TRBV11-1 to TRBJ2-1, with unresolved D. CDR1 and CDR2 (germline): SGHAT, FQDESV (reference sequence). V was cut by 3 bases and J by 4 bases, with 4 bases left in between. The CDR3 length is 12 residues. The CDR3 region has the DNA TGTGCCAGCAGCTTCATTTACAATGAGCAGTTCTTC. Protein sequence: CASSFIYNEQFF.

This clone was recorded a few times. The chain links TRBV28 to TRBJ1-1; D may be TRBD1 (6 bases). Trimming took 8 bases from V and 1 from J, leaving 11 bases between them. CDR3 length equals 13 residues. In germline, CDR1 is MDHEN, CDR2 SYDVKM. CDR3 sequence: CASLQGGNTEAFF. The DNA for the CDR3 is TGTGCCAGCCTACAGGGCGGGAACACTGAAGCTTTCTTT.

A single count supports this clone. V is TRBV5-6 and J is TRBJ1-3; 8 bases match TRBD1. The CDR3 loop spans 15 amino acids. The V segment lost 0 bases and the J segment 3 bases; nucleotides outside the gene matches: 2. Germline V lookup: CDR1 SGHDT, CDR2 YYEEEE. CDR3 nucleotides: TGTGCCAGCAGCTTGGTGGACAGGGATGGAAACACCATATATTTT. Encoded protein: CASSLVDRDGNTIYF.

The chain carries TRBV19 and TRBJ2-1; 8 nucleotides match TRBD1. CDR3 length: 14 residues. In germline, CDR1 is LNHDA, CDR2 SQIVND (reference sequence). J gave up 4 bases and V 4 bases, and 3 bases lay outside the gene matches. Here the CDR3 reads CASSTGQVYNEQFF. DNA for the CDR3: TGTGCCAGTAGTACGGGACAGGTTTACAATGAGCAGTTCTTC.

This chain uses TRBV27 with TRBJ1-2; 8 positions agree with TRBD1. Germline V CDR1 and CDR2: MNHEY, SMNVEV (reference sequence). After removal of 6 bases from V and 4 bases from J, the junction contained 10 bases not matched to a gene. This CDR3 is built from 15 residues. The CDR3 loop is CASRSNSGGGYGYTF. The CDR3 DNA follows: TGTGCCAGCAGGTCAAACTCAGGGGGCGGCTATGGCTACACCTTC.

J is TRBJ1-5 and V is TRBV18; 11 bases agree with TRBD1. Germline V gene lookup returns CDR1 KGHSH and CDR2 LQKENI. There are 15 residues in the CDR3. V trimming: 3 bases; J trimming: 9 bases; junction bases outside the gene matches: 7. The CDR3 DNA sequence: TGTGCCAGCTCACCGGGACAGGGGGACCAATGGCCCCAGCATTTT. This codes for CASSPGQGDQWPQHF.

The J gene is TRBJ2-7, the V gene TRBV5-6, with D perhaps TRBD2 (7 bases). The V and J ends lost 4 bases and 3 bases respectively, with 14 bases between them. The CDR3 has 14 amino acids. The V gene's germline CDR1 is SGHDT and CDR2 YYEEEE. Written as DNA, the CDR3 is TGTGCCAGCAGCCCGCAGGGGAGGGACTACGAGCAGTACTTC. This encodes CASSPQGRDYEQYF.

A single count supports this clone. The chain uses TRBV4-2 and TRBJ2-5; tentative D call: TRBD2 (7 bases). Trimming removed 0 bases at V and 7 bases at J, with 18 bases between. This CDR3 contains 16 residues. Germline V gene data show CDR1 as LGHNA and CDR2 as YNFKEQ. The CDR3 region has the DNA TGTGCCAGCAGCCAAGAGGAGGGGGGGTCCGCTAGGACCCAGTACTTC. This gives the protein CASSQEEGGSARTQYF.